The 26 T cell receptor beta chains below all came from one sample that was sequenced in a study of blood T cell repertoires in COVID-19. Using immunoSEQ multiplex PCR, the repertoire was profiled, and TCRdb retains in-frame clones only, with some absent. The sample consists of around 230,000 clones, around 80% of them appearing once. Sequenced sample: peripheral blood. Every receptor here comes from a man aged 40-50 years with acute or convalescent COVID-19.

The chain combines TRBV5-1 with TRBJ1-1; D is uncertain. Germline V gene data show CDR1 as SGHRS and CDR2 as YFSETQ. Trimming stripped 5 bases from V and 1 base from J, with 15 bases between. This CDR3 is built from 15 residues. CDR3 nucleotide sequence: TGCGCCAGCAGTTCTACGTCCCCGAGGAACACTGAAGCTTTCTTT. It codes for CASSSTSPRNTEAFF. The full variable domain, with the rest looked up from reference TRBV5-1 and TRBJ1-1, is KAGVTQTPRYLIKTRGQQVTLSCSPISGHRSVSWYQQTPGQGLQFLFEYFSETQRNKGNFPGRFSGRQFSNSRSEMNVSTLELGDSALYLCASSSTSPRNTEAFFGQGTRLTVV.

This chain joins TRBV5-4 and TRBJ1-3, with D possibly matching TRBD1 (6 bases). Per germline, CDR1 SGHNT and CDR2 YYREEE (reference sequence). This CDR3 has 16 amino acids. V lost 4 bases and J lost 9, with 23 bases in between. The CDR3 sequence is CASSIGQSFSESTIYF. CDR3 coding DNA: TGTGCCAGCAGCATTGGACAGTCCTTCTCGGAGAGCACCATATATTTT. The full variable domain, in which reference TRBV5-4 and TRBJ1-3 provide the parts outside the CDR3, is ETGVTQSPTHLIKTRGQQVTLRCSSQSGHNTVSWYQQALGQGPQFIFQYYREEENGRGNFPPRFSGLQFPNYSSELNVNALELDDSALYLCASSIGQSFSESTIYFGEGSWLTVV.

This clone occurred once. The J gene is TRBJ1-1, the V gene TRBV5-1; 8 positions match TRBD1. V was clipped by 0 bases and J by 1 base; unmatched bases: 14. The germline V gene encodes CDR1 SGHRS and CDR2 YFSETQ. This CDR3 is 19 amino acids long. The CDR3 nucleotides are TGCGCCAGCAGCTTGGAAGGGACAGGCCAAATAAGGTCGAACACTGAAGCTTTCTTT. Protein product: CASSLEGTGQIRSNTEAFF. The full variable domain, its missing parts supplied by reference TRBV5-1 and TRBJ1-1, is KAGVTQTPRYLIKTRGQQVTLSCSPISGHRSVSWYQQTPGQGLQFLFEYFSETQRNKGNFPGRFSGRQFSNSRSEMNVSTLELGDSALYLCASSLEGTGQIRSNTEAFFGQGTRLTVV.

The CDR3 DNA follows: TGTGCCAGCAGCTTACGGGGGAACACCGGGGAGCTGTTTTTT. Translated, it gives CASSLRGNTGELFF. The V and J genes are TRBV7-6 and TRBJ2-2, with D possibly matching TRBD2 (5 bases). This CDR3 region has 14 residues. V lost 2 bases and J lost 1, with 5 bases in between. Germline values: CDR1 SGHVS, CDR2 FNYEAQ. The variable domain in full, completed from reference TRBV7-6 and TRBJ2-2, reads GAGVSQSPRYKVTKRGQDVALRCDPISGHVSLYWYRQALGQGPEFLTYFNYEAQQDKSGLPNDRFSAERPEGSISTLTIQRTEQRDSAMYRCASSLRGNTGELFFGEGSRLTVL.

The chain combines TRBV3-1 (or the pseudogene TRBV3-2) with TRBJ1-2; D may be TRBD1 (5 bases). Trimming pared 2 bases from V and 2 bases from J, leaving 9 bases between. The CDR3 consists of 14 residues. Germline CDR1 is LGHDT and CDR2 is YNNKEL (reference sequence). CDR3 DNA sequence: TGTGCCAGCAGCCAATTTAGGGGAAACTATGGCTACACCTTC. Translating gives CASSQFRGNYGYTF.

The rearrangement uses TRBV12-3 or TRBV12-4 and TRBJ2-7; D call uncertain. This CDR3 comprises 13 residues. With 7 bases removed from V and 3 bases from J, the gap between germline ends came to 13 bases. CDR3 in DNA: TGTGCCAGCACCCCTAGTGGAGACTACGAGCAGTACTTC. Amino acids: CASTPSGDYEQYF.

CDR3 nucleotides: TGTGCCAGCAGTAAACCGGGACAGGGGCTGGATGAGCAGTTCTTC. Translation: CASSKPGQGLDEQFF. This rearrangement joins TRBV6-5 to TRBJ2-1; 10 bases are a match to TRBD1. Trimming at V came to 5 bases and at J to 8 bases, leaving 9 bases not matched to a gene. The length of the CDR3 is 15 residues. Germline V CDR1 and CDR2: MNHEY, SVGAGI.

CDR3 in DNA: TGTGCCAGTAGTATTCTTGGACTAGCGGGAGATGAGCAGTTCTTC. Translation gives CASSILGLAGDEQFF. V is TRBV19 and J is TRBJ2-1; 13 bases agree with TRBD2. Germline loops: CDR1 LNHDA, CDR2 SQIVND (reference sequence). V shed 3 bases, J shed 8 bases, and the junction held 4 bases outside the gene matches. The CDR3 runs to 15 residues.

This clone was observed a handful of times. J is TRBJ2-3 and V is TRBV7-2; 12 bases line up with TRBD2. The CDR3 spans 16 residues. The germline gives CDR1 SGHTA, CDR2 FQGNSA. The J segment lost 4 bases and the V segment lost 5 bases, leaving 7 bases of the junction unmatched. CDR3 protein: CASSPRTSGTADTQYF. The CDR3 DNA sequence: TGTGCCAGCAGCCCAAGGACTAGCGGGACCGCAGATACGCAGTATTTT. Full variable domain (remainder filled in from reference TRBV7-2 and TRBJ2-3): GAGVSQSPSNKVTEKGKDVELRCDPISGHTALYWYRQSLGQGLEFLIYFQGNSAPDKSGLPSDRFSAERTGGSVSTLTIQRTQQEDSAVYLCASSPRTSGTADTQYFGPGTRLTVL.

The V call is TRBV6-5, the J call TRBJ2-1; TRBD1 matches 8 bases. Losses at the gene ends were 4 bases for V and 9 bases for J; bases not matched to a gene: 14. The CDR3 runs to 16 residues. Germline V gene lookup returns CDR1 MNHEY and CDR2 SVGAGI. This CDR3 reads CASSSPPPTGESEQFF. The CDR3 region has the DNA TGTGCCAGCAGTTCCCCTCCCCCGACAGGGGAGAGTGAGCAGTTCTTC.

This clone appeared a single time. The V call is TRBV19, the J call TRBJ2-2; unclear D gene. The V gene's germline CDR1 is LNHDA and CDR2 SQIVND (reference sequence). The CDR3 loop spans 15 amino acids. Deletions cut 7 bases from V and 3 bases from J, with 15 bases between. As DNA, the CDR3 is TGTGCCAGTATCGCGGCGACCCGGGACACCGGGGAGCTGTTTTTT. This translates into CASIAATRDTGELFF.

This sequence joins TRBV9 and TRBJ2-7; D might be TRBD1 (6 bases). Germline loops: CDR1 SGDLS, CDR2 YYNGEE. This CDR3 contains 14 residues. Deletions cut 0 bases from V and 7 bases from J, with 14 bases between. CDR3 residues: CASSVGPGAGEQYF. CDR3 bases: TGTGCCAGCAGCGTAGGCCCAGGGGCAGGGGAGCAGTACTTC.

CDR3 loop: CASSSQIAGGRNEQFF. DNA of the CDR3: TGTGCCAGCAGCTCCCAAATAGCGGGAGGGCGGAATGAGCAGTTCTTC. The chain employs TRBV11-2 and TRBJ2-1, with TRBD2 matching 11 bases. Germline trimming cut 4 bases from V and 7 bases from J; bases unmatched to any gene: 9. This CDR3 has 16 amino acids. CDR1 is SGHAT and CDR2 is FQNNGV in the germline V gene. Combining the CDR3 with reference TRBV11-2 and TRBJ2-1 gives the whole variable domain EAGVAQSPRYKIIEKRQSVAFWCNPISGHATLYWYQQILGQGPKLLIQFQNNGVVDDSQLPKDRFSAERLKGVDSTLKIQPAKLEDSAVYLCASSSQIAGGRNEQFFGPGTRLTVL.

The chain is built from TRBV2 and TRBJ1-2; no reliable D call. The CDR3 loop spans 17 amino acids. V dropped 4 bases and J dropped 1 base, with 19 bases sitting between them. Germline CDR1 reads SNHLY; CDR2 reads FYNNEI. CDR3 protein: CASSADIAAPYNYGYTF. CDR3 bases: TGTGCCAGCAGTGCCGACATTGCCGCCCCGTATAACTATGGCTACACCTTC.

The rearrangement links TRBV29-1 to TRBJ1-6; 9 bases are shared with TRBD1. This CDR3 region has 13 residues. Germline V gene data show CDR1 as SQVTM and CDR2 as ANQGSEA. V lost 7 bases to trimming and J lost 7 bases; unmatched junction nucleotides: 5. CDR3 nucleotide sequence: TGCAGCGCGGGACAGGGTGGCAATTCACCCCTCCACTTT. This codes for CSAGQGGNSPLHF. The variable domain in full, completed from reference TRBV29-1 and TRBJ1-6, reads SAVISQKPSRDICQRGTSLTIQCQVDSQVTMMFWYRQQPGQSLTLIATANQGSEATYESGFVIDKFPISRPNLTFSTLTVSNMSPEDSSIYLCSAGQGGNSPLHFGNGTRLTVT.

This chain connects TRBV30 to TRBJ1-1; the D is unclear. The V end was cut by 2 bases, the J end by 2 bases, with 12 bases between. The CDR3 covers 14 residues. Germline V gives CDR1 GTSNPN, CDR2 SVGIG (reference sequence). The CDR3 DNA is TGTGCCTGGAGTCCACACACCAGAAACACTGAAGCTTTCTTT. Its protein product is CAWSPHTRNTEAFF.

The V call is TRBV7-2, the J call TRBJ1-2, with 10 nucleotides matching TRBD1. Germline V gene lookup returns CDR1 SGHTA and CDR2 FQGNSA. V lost 5 bases to trimming and J lost 3 bases; unmatched junction nucleotides: 3. The CDR3 length is 14 residues. The DNA for the CDR3 is TGTGCCAGCAGCCGTGGACAGGGGGACTATGGCTACACCTTC. Protein product: CASSRGQGDYGYTF.

This chain joins TRBV9 and TRBJ1-2; unclear D gene. V shed 0 bases and J shed 8 bases, with 14 bases lying between them. CDR1 and CDR2 from the germline V gene are SGDLS and YYNGEE. The CDR3 contains 14 residues. The CDR3 loop is CASSVATGFDGYTF. The CDR3 coding sequence is TGTGCCAGCAGCGTAGCTACGGGGTTCGACGGCTACACCTTC.

This chain joins TRBV5-1 and TRBJ2-1, with TRBD1 as a possible D gene (7 bases). Germline lookup yields CDR1 SGHRS and CDR2 YFSETQ. Between the trimmed V and J ends, which lost 4 bases and 7 bases, there was a span of 21 bases. CDR3 length: 16 amino acids. The CDR3 here is CASSRTGQDRGNEQFF. The DNA for the CDR3 is TGCGCCAGCAGCCGGACCGGACAGGACCGGGGGAATGAGCAGTTCTTC.

The rearrangement uses TRBV7-9 and TRBJ2-7; the match to TRBD1 covers 11 bases. In germline, CDR1 is SEHNR, CDR2 FQNEAQ (reference sequence). CDR3 length: 14 residues. The trim removed 3 bases at V and 3 bases at J, leaving 1 base unmatched. The CDR3 is CASSFGTGGYEQYF. The CDR3 bases are TGTGCCAGCAGCTTTGGGACAGGGGGCTACGAGCAGTACTTC.

There are a few counts of this clone. This chain links TRBV2 with TRBJ1-5; D gene unclear. Germline V CDR1 and CDR2: SNHLY, FYNNEI. V was cut by 2 bases and J by 10 bases, with 15 bases left in between. CDR3 size: 14 residues. The CDR3 here is CASSETWSDEPQHF. The CDR3 DNA is TGTGCCAGCAGTGAAACTTGGAGCGATGAACCCCAGCATTTT.

V usage is TRBV7-9 and J usage is TRBJ2-1; D may be TRBD2 (6 bases). Germline V gene lookup returns CDR1 SEHNR and CDR2 FQNEAQ (reference sequence). The V and J ends lost 5 bases and 7 bases respectively, with 15 bases between them. The length of the CDR3 is 14 residues. For the CDR3, the DNA is TGTGCCAGCAGCCCACCGACTAGTAGAAATGAGCAGTTCTTC. Protein: CASSPPTSRNEQFF.

The CDR3 DNA reads as TGTGCCAGCAGAAATAAGGGACTTTTACAAGAGACCCAGTACTTC. This gives the protein CASRNKGLLQETQYF. This rearrangement joins TRBV3-1 (or the pseudogene TRBV3-2) to TRBJ2-5; D is perhaps TRBD2 (6 bases). The CDR3 is made up of 15 amino acids. Germline lookup yields CDR1 LGHDT and CDR2 YNNKEL (reference sequence). V shed 6 bases and J shed 2 bases, with 16 bases lying between them.

This chain joins TRBV6-2 or TRBV6-3 and TRBJ1-1; D gene uncertain. Trimming removed 2 bases at V and 1 base at J, with 8 bases between. Germline V CDR1 and CDR2: MNHEY, SVGEGT. The CDR3 extends over 14 amino acids. The CDR3 here is CASSYRQKNTEAFF. In DNA form, the CDR3 reads TGTGCCAGCAGTTACCGCCAGAAGAACACTGAAGCTTTCTTT.

This rearrangement joins TRBV7-9 to TRBJ1-2, with D maybe TRBD1 (5 bases). Between the trimmed V and J ends, which lost 5 bases and 4 bases, there was a span of 14 bases. This CDR3 has 14 amino acids. Germline assignment: CDR1 SEHNR and CDR2 FQNEAQ (reference sequence). The DNA of the CDR3 is TGTGCCAGCAGCCCTCAAATTGACAGCTATGGCTACACCTTC. Translated, it gives CASSPQIDSYGYTF.

The chain uses TRBV5-1 and TRBJ2-1, with 10 bases aligning to TRBD2. Germline V CDR1 and CDR2: SGHRS, YFSETQ. The CDR3 spans 16 residues. Trimming cost V 4 bases and J 7 bases; bases outside gene matches: 11. This CDR3 is CASSISLAGVGNEQFF. CDR3 nucleotides: TGCGCCAGCAGCATATCGCTAGCGGGAGTTGGAAATGAGCAGTTCTTC.